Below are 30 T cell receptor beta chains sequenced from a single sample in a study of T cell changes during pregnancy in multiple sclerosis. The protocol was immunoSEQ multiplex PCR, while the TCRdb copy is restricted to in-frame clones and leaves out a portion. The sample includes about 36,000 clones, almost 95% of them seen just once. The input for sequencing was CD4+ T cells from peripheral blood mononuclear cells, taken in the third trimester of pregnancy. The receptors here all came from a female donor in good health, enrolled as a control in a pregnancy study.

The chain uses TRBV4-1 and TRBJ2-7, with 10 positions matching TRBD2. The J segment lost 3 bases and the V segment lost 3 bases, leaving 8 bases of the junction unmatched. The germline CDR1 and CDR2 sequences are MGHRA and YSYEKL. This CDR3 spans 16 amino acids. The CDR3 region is CASSQEKRGGFYEQYF. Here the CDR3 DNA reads TGCGCCAGCAGCCAGGAGAAGCGGGGGGGGTTCTACGAGCAGTACTTC.

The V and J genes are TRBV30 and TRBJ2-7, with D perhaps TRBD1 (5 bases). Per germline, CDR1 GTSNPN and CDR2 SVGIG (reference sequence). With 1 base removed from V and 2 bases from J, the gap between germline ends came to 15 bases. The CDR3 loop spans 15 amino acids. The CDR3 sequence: CAWSDPPQGAYEQYF. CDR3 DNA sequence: TGTGCCTGGAGTGACCCTCCCCAGGGCGCCTACGAGCAGTACTTC.

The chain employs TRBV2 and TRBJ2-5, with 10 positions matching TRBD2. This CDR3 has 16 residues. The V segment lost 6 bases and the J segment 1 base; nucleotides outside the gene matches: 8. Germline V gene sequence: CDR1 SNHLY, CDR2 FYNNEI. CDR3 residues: CASRLGSGGIQETQYF. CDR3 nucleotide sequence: TGTGCCAGCAGGTTGGGTAGCGGGGGGATCCAAGAGACCCAGTACTTC.

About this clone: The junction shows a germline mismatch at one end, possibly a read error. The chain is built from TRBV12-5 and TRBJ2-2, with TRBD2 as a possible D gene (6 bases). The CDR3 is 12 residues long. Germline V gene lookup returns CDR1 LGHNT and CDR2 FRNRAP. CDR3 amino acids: CASGLVAGGLFF. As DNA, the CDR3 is TGTGCTAGTGGTTTGGTAGCCGGGGGGCTGTTTTTT.

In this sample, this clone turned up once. This CDR3 is CASSQAGVAGADTQYF. Written as DNA, the CDR3 is TGCGCCAGCAGCCAAGCGGGAGTAGCAGGTGCAGATACGCAGTATTTT. V and J are TRBV4-3 and TRBJ2-3; possible D gene TRBD2, 6 bases. V lost 1 base to trimming and J lost 4 bases, with 15 bases between them. The CDR3 consists of 16 residues. Germline V lookup: CDR1 LGHNA, CDR2 YSLEER.

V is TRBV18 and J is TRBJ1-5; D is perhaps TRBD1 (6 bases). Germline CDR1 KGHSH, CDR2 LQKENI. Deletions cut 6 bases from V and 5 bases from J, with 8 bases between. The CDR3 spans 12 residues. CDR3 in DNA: TGTGCCAGCTCGAGACAGGATCAGCCCCAGCATTTT. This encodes CASSRQDQPQHF.

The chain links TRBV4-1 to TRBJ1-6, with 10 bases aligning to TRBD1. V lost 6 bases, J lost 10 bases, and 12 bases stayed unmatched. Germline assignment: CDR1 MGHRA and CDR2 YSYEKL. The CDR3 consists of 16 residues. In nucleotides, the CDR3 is TGCGCCAGCAGGGGACCAGGACAGGGGGTAAGGTCACCCCTCCACTTT. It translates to CASRGPGQGVRSPLHF.

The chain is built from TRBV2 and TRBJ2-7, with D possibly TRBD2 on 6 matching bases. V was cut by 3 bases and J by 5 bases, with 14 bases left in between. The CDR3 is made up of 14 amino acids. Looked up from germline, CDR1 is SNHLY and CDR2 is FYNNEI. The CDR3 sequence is CASSEGGLAHEQYF. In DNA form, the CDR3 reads TGTGCCAGCAGTGAGGGGGGTTTGGCCCACGAGCAGTACTTC.

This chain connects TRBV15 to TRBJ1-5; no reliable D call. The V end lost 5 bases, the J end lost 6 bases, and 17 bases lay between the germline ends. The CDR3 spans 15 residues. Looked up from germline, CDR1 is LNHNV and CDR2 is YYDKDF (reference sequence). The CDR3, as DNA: TGTGCCACCAGCGTAAAACAGCGGCGGGTTCAGCCCCAGCATTTT. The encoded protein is CATSVKQRRVQPQHF. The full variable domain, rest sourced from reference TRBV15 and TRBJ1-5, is DAMVIQNPRYQVTQFGKPVTLSCSQTLNHNVMYWYQQKSSQAPKLLFHYYDKDFNNEADTPDNFQSRRPNTSFCFLDIRSPGLGDTAMYLCATSVKQRRVQPQHFGDGTRLSIL.

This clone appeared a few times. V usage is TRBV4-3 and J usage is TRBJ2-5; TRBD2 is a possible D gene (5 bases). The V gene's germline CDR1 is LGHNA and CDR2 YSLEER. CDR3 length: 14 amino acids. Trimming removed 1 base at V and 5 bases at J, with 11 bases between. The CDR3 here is CASSQGTSDETQYF. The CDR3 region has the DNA TGCGCCAGCAGCCAAGGGACTTCGGACGAGACCCAGTACTTC.

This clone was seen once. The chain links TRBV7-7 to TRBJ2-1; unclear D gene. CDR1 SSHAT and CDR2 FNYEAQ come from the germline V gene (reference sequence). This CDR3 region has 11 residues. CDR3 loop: CATSKLNEQFF. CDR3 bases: TGTGCTACCTCAAAACTCAATGAGCAGTTCTTC.

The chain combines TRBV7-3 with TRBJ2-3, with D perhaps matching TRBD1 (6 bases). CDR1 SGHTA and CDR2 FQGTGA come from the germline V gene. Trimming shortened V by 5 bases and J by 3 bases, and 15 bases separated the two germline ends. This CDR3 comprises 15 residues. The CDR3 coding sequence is TGTGCCAGCAGCAAAACAGGGACGAGTACAGATACGCAGTATTTT. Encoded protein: CASSKTGTSTDTQYF.

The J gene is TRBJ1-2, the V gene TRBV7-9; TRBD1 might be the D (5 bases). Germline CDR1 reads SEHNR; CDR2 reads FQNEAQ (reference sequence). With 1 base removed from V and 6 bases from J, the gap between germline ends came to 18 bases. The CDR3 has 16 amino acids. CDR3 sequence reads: CASSLGEILGGDGYTF. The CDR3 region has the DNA TGTGCCAGCAGCTTAGGGGAGATACTTGGAGGGGATGGCTACACCTTC.

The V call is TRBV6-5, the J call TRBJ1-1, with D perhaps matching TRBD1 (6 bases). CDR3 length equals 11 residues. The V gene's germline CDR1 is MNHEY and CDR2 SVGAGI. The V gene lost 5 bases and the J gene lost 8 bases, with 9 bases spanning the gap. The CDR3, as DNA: TGTGCCAGCAGTCGGACAGACGAAGCTTTCTTT. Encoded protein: CASSRTDEAFF.

For the CDR3, the DNA is TGCGCCAGCAGCCAAGGGAACAGCCGCAGAGATACGCAGTATTTT. It translates to CASSQGNSRRDTQYF. The chain couples TRBV4-1 to TRBJ2-3; unclear D gene. The germline V gene has CDR1 MGHRA and CDR2 YSYEKL. This CDR3 is 15 amino acids long. V was clipped by 1 base and J by 5 bases, with 13 bases between them.

The DNA of the CDR3 is TGTGCCAGCAGCCAGCGGGCTAGCGGGGGGTACAATGAGCAGTTCTTC. This codes for CASSQRASGGYNEQFF. The chain is built from TRBV5-6 and TRBJ2-1; 11 bases are a match to TRBD2. Germline V lookup: CDR1 SGHDT, CDR2 YYEEEE. J lost 4 bases, V lost 4 bases, and 7 bases had no gene match. The CDR3 runs 16 residues.

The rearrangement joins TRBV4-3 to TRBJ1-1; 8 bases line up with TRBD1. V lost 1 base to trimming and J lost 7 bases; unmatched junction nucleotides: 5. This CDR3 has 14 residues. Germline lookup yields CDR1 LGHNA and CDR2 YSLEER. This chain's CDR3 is CASSQGTGYIEAFF. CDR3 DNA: TGCGCCAGCAGCCAAGGGACAGGGTATATTGAAGCTTTCTTT.

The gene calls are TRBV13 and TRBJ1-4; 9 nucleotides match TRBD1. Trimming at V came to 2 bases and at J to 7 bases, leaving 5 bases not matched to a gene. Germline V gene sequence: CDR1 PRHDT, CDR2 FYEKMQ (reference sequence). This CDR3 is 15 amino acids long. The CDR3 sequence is CASSLRGTGFEKLFF. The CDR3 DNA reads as TGTGCCAGCAGCTTAAGGGGGACAGGGTTTGAAAAACTGTTTTTT.

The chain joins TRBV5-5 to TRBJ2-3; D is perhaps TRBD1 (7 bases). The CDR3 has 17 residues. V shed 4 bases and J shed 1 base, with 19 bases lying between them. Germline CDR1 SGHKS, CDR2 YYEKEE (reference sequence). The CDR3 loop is CASSPLAGGTRTDTQYF. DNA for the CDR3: TGTGCCAGCAGCCCCCTCGCAGGGGGGACCCGCACAGATACGCAGTATTTT.

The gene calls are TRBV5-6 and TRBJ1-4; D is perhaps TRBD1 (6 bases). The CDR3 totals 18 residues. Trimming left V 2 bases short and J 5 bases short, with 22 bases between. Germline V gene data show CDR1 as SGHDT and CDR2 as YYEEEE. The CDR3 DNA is TGTGCCAGCAGCTTAATACGTAAACACGGGACACAAAATGAAAAACTGTTTTTT. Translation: CASSLIRKHGTQNEKLFF.

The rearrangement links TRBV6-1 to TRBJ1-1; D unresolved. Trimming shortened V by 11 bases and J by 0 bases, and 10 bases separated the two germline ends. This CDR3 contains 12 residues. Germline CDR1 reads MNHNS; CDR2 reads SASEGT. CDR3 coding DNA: TGTGCCTGCTCGAGGCTGAACACTGAAGCTTTCTTT. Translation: CACSRLNTEAFF.

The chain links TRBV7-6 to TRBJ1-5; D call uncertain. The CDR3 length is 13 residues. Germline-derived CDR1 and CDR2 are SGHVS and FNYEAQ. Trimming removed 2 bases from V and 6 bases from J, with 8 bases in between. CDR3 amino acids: CASSLKQFQPQHF. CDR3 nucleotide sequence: TGTGCCAGCAGCTTAAAACAGTTTCAGCCCCAGCATTTT.

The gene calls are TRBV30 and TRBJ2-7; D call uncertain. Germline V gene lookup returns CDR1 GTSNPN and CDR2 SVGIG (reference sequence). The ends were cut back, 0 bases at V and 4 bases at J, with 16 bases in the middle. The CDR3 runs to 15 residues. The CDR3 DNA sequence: TGTGCCTGGAGTGTACAATATAAGTCTGGTTACGAGCAGTACTTC. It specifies CAWSVQYKSGYEQYF.

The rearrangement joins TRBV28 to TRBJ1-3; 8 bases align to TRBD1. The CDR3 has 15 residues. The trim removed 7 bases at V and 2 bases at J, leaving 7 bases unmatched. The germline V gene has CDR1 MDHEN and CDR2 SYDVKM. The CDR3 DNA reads TGTGCCAGCACACGAGGGACAGGAGCTGGAAACACCATATATTTT. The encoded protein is CASTRGTGAGNTIYF.

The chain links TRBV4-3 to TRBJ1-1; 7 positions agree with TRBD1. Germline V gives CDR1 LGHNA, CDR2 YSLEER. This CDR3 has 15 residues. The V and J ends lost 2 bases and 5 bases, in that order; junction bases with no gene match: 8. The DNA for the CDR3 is TGCGCCAGCAGCCAAACGAGACAGGGAAGGACTGAAGCTTTCTTT. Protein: CASSQTRQGRTEAFF.

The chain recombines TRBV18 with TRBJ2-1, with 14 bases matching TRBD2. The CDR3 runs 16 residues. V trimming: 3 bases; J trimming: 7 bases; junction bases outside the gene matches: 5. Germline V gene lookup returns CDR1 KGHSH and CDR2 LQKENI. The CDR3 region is CASSPRLAGGRNEQFF. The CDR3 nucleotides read TGTGCCAGCTCACCGAGACTAGCGGGGGGGAGAAATGAGCAGTTCTTC.

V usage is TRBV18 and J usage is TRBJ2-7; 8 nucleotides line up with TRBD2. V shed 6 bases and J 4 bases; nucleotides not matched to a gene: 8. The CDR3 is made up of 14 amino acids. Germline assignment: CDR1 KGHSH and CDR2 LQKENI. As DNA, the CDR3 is TGTGCCAGCTCGCCCGGGACTAGTAGTTACGAGCAGTACTTC. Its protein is CASSPGTSSYEQYF.

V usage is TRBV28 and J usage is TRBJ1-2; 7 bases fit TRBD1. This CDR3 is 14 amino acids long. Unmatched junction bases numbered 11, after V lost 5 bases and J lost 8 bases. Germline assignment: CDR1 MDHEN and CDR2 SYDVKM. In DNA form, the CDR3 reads TGTGCCAGCAGTCCAGCCCCGACAGGGTTCGGCTACACCTTC. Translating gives CASSPAPTGFGYTF.

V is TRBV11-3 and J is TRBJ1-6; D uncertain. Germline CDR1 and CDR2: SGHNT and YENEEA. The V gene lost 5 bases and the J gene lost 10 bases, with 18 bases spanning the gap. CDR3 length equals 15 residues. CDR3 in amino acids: CASSPREVNGSPLHF. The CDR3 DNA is TGTGCCAGCAGCCCCCGGGAGGTCAACGGGTCACCCCTCCACTTT.

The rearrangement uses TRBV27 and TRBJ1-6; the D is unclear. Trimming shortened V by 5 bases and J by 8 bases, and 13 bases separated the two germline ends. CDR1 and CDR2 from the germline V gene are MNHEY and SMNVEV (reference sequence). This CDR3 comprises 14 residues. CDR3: CASSGSARDSPLHF. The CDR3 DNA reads TGTGCCAGCAGTGGGAGCGCAAGGGATTCACCCCTCCACTTT.